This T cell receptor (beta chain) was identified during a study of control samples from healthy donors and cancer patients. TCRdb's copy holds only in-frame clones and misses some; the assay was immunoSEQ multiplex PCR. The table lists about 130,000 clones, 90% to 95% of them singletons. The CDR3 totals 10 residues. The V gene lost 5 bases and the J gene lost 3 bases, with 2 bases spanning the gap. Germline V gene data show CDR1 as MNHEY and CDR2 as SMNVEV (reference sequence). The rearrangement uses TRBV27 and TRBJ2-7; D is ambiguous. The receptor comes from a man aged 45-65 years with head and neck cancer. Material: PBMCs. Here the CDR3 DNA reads TGTGCCAGCAGTCTCTACGAGCAGTACTTC. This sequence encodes CASSLYEQYF.